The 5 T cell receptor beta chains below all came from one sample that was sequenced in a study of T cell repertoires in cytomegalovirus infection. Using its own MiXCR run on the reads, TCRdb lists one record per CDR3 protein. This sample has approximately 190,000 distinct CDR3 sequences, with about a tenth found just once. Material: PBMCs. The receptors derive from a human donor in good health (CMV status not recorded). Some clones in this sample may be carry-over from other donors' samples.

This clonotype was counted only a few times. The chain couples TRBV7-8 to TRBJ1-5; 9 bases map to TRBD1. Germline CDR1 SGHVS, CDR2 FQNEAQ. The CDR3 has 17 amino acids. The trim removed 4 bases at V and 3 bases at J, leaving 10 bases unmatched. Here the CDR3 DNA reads TGTGCCAGCAGCTCCAACAGGGGACAGGGAATCAATCAGCCCCAGCATTTT. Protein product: CASSSNRGQGINQPQHF.

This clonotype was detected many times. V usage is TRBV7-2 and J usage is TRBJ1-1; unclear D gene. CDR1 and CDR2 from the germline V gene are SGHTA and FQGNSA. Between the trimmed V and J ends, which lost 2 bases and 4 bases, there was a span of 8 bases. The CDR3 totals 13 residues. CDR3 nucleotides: TGTGCCAGCAGCTTACGTTGGGGCACTGAAGCTTTCTTT. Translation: CASSLRWGTEAFF.

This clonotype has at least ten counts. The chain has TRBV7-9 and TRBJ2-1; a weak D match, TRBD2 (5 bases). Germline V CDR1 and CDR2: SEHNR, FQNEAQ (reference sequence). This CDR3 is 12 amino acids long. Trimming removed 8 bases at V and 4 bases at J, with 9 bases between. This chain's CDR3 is CASGPGYNEQFF. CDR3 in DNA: TGTGCCAGCGGCCCGGGGTACAATGAGCAGTTCTTC. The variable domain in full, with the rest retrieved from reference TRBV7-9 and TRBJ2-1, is DTGVSQNPRHKITKRGQNVTFRCDPISEHNRLYWYRQTLGQGPEFLTYFQNEAQLEKSRLLSDRFSAERPKGSFSTLEIQRTEQGDSAMYLCASGPGYNEQFFGPGTRLTVL.

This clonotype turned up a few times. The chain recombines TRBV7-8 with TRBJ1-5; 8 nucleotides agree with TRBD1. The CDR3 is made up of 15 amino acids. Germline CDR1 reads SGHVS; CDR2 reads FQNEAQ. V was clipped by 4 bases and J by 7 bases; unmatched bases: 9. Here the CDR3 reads CASSSSDRDRQPQHF. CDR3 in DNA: TGTGCCAGCAGCTCCTCCGACAGGGACAGGCAGCCCCAGCATTTT. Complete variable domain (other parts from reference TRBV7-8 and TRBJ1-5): GAGVSQSPRYKVAKRGQDVALRCDPISGHVSLFWYQQALGQGPEFLTYFQNEAQLDKSGLPSDRFFAERPEGSVSTLKIQRTQQEDSAVYLCASSSSDRDRQPQHFGDGTRLSIL.

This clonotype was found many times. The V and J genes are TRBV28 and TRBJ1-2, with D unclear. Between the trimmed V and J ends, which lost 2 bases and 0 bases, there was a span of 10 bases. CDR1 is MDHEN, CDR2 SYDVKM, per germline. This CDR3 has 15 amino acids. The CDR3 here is CASSLNGPPNYGYTF. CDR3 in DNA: TGTGCCAGCAGTTTAAATGGGCCCCCTAACTATGGCTACACCTTC.